A selection of T cell receptor beta chains follows, all from one sample in a study of cytomegalovirus exposure and HLA in healthy donors. This table comes from immunoSEQ multiplex PCR, and its TCRdb copy is limited to in-frame clones, with some not included. The sample includes around 150,000 clones, approximately 80% of them seen just once. Sequenced material: PBMCs. These TCRs come from a woman aged 18-35 years in good health and CMV-seronegative. CDR3s include the opening cysteine and the closing phenylalanine or tryptophan. D genes are given only for firm matches. Rows give clone size only sometimes, using once, few, many, or a class for an expanded clone.

J gene,V gene,CDR3 length,D gene,clone size,CDR3 DNA,CDR3 protein
TRBJ1-1,TRBV2,14,-,-,TGTGCCAGCAGTGAAAGGGGGAGAAACACTGAAGCTTTCTTT,CASSERGRNTEAFF
TRBJ1-1,TRBV7-9,15,-,-,TGTGCCAGCAGCTTAGCACTACAGGGAAACACTGAAGCTTTCTTT,CASSLALQGNTEAFF
TRBJ1-2,TRBV2,15,-,few,TGTGCCAGCAGTGAAGCGCTTCGGCAGGGCTTTGGCTACACCTTC,CASSEALRQGFGYTF
TRBJ2-1,TRBV9,19,TRBD2,-,TGTGCCAGCAGCACCCGGACTAGCGGTAGCCCGCTGACTTACAATGAGCAGTTCTTC,CASSTRTSGSPLTYNEQFF
TRBJ1-1,TRBV6-5,13,-,-,TGTGCCAGCTATTACAGTCCTAACACTGAAGCTTTCTTT,CASYYSPNTEAFF
TRBJ2-3,TRBV28,13,-,-,TGTGCCAGCAGTTTACTGGACTCAGATACGCAGTATTTT,CASSLLDSDTQYF
TRBJ2-7,TRBV18,17,TRBD2,-,TGTGCCAGCTCACCAATGAGCGGGAGGGCCGTTCTCTACGAGCAGTACTTC,CASSPMSGRAVLYEQYF
TRBJ1-4,TRBV7-6,18,TRBD1,-,TGTGCCAGCAGCTTTGATTTTGCAGGGGGCCAAACTAATGAAAAACTGTTTTTT,CASSFDFAGGQTNEKLFF
TRBJ1-6,TRBV5-1,16,-,-,TGCGCCAGCAGCAAGCAGGAGAGGGCCTATAATTCACCCCTCCACTTT,CASSKQERAYNSPLHF
TRBJ1-4,TRBV7-9,16,-,once,TGTTCCAGCAGCTTACTCACAGCTACAACTAATGAAAAACTGTTTTTT,CSSSLLTATTNEKLFF
TRBJ2-7,TRBV7-2,16,-,-,TGTGCCAGCAGCTTAGCGCTTGGCAGGGGCGGTTACGAGCAGTACTTC,CASSLALGRGGYEQYF
TRBJ2-4,TRBV29-1,14,TRBD2,-,TGCAGCGCCGACCTAGCGGGAGGAGGGAACATTCAGTACTTC,CSADLAGGGNIQYF
TRBJ1-3,TRBV9,15,-,-,TGTGCCAGCAGCCGTTCGATGGGGAGGGGAAACACCATATATTTT,CASSRSMGRGNTIYF
TRBJ2-5,TRBV7-9,13,-,-,TGTGCCAGCAGCTTAGGGGGGGAAGAGACCCAGTACTTC,CASSLGGEETQYF
TRBJ2-3,TRBV7-2,14,-,-,TGTGCCAGCAGCTTACGGGGTCAGGCAGATACGCAGTATTTT,CASSLRGQADTQYF
TRBJ2-3,TRBV6-6,12,-,few,TGTGCCAGCAGTACTCACACAGATACGCAGTATTTT,CASSTHTDTQYF
TRBJ1-2,TRBV19,17,TRBD1,-,TGTGCCAGTAGTATCCCCGGATTGGGACAGACTAACTATGGCTACACCTTC,CASSIPGLGQTNYGYTF
TRBJ2-5,TRBV29-1,12,-,-,TGCAGCGTTGCCCGGTTCCAAGAGACCCAGTACTTC,CSVARFQETQYF
TRBJ1-5,TRBV6-5,15,-,few,TGTGCCAGCAGTTCTCGGGGGGGGTCGGGTCAGCCCCAGCATTTT,CASSSRGGSGQPQHF
TRBJ2-5,TRBV11-2,16,-,-,TGTGCCAGCAGCTTAGATCTCGACAGAACTCAAGAGACCCAGTACTTC,CASSLDLDRTQETQYF
TRBJ2-7,TRBV27,14,-,-,TGTGCCAGCAGTCCCCGGGGGACCTATTACGAGCAGTACTTC,CASSPRGTYYEQYF
TRBJ2-7,TRBV6-1,17,TRBD2,-,TGTGCCAGCAGTGAAGCTTTGGGGACTAGCGGGAGTCACGAGCAGTACTTC,CASSEALGTSGSHEQYF
TRBJ2-5,TRBV6-5,15,TRBD1,few,TGTGCCAGCAGTTACCAGGGGGCGCCGGGGGAGACCCAGTACTTC,CASSYQGAPGETQYF
TRBJ2-1,TRBV5-4,17,-,-,TGTGCCAGCAGCTTGATCGTCAGGGACATCTCCTACAATGAGCAGTTCTTC,CASSLIVRDISYNEQFF
TRBJ2-7,TRBV9,15,-,once,TGTGCCAGCAGCGTAGCGGCAGGGGGGTCTTACGAGCAGTACTTC,CASSVAAGGSYEQYF
TRBJ1-2,TRBV7-2,15,TRBD1,few,TGTGCCAGCAGCTTGCCCCCCGGGACAGGGTCCGGCTACACCTTC,CASSLPPGTGSGYTF
TRBJ1-1,TRBV29-1,10,-,-,TGCAGCGTTGACAGGAATGAAGCTTTCTTT,CSVDRNEAFF
TRBJ2-2,TRBV6-4,15,TRBD1,-,TGTGCCAGCGGAGCGGGACAGGGGGCCACCGGGGAGCTGTTTTTT,CASGAGQGATGELFF
TRBJ1-5,TRBV7-9,14,TRBD1,-,TGTGCCAGCAGCTCCACAGGGGACAATCAGCCCCAGCATTTT,CASSSTGDNQPQHF
TRBJ1-2,TRBV18,13,TRBD1,-,TGTGCCAGCTCACCTGGGACAGGGCTAGACTACACCTTC,CASSPGTGLDYTF
TRBJ2-7,TRBV7-8,16,-,once,TGTGCCAGCAGCGAACGGGAGCCCTCGGGCTCCTACGAGCAGTACTTC,CASSEREPSGSYEQYF
TRBJ2-7,TRBV5-1,16,TRBD2,-,TGCGCCAGCAGCTTGACCGGGACTAGCGGGGACAAGGAGCAGTACTTC,CASSLTGTSGDKEQYF
TRBJ2-1,TRBV7-7,16,TRBD2,-,TGTGCTAGCAGCTCCTCAGGGACTAGCGGGAGTGATGAGCAGTTCTTC,CASSSSGTSGSDEQFF
TRBJ2-5,TRBV18,16,TRBD1,-,TGTGCCAGCTCTCCAGGGGGCGCAGGGGTTGGAGAGACCCAGTACTTC,CASSPGGAGVGETQYF
TRBJ2-5,TRBV9,15,TRBD2,-,TGTGCCAGCAGCGAGCGGGGGGGCTACGAAGAGACCCAGTACTTC,CASSERGGYEETQYF
TRBJ2-1,TRBV10-2,14,-,-,TGCGCCAGCAGTGAGTGGAGGAAATACAATGAGCAGTTCTTC,CASSEWRKYNEQFF
TRBJ1-4,TRBV10-2,18,-,-,TGCGCCAGCAGCCGGGACACCACTTCCAAGACAACTAATGAAAAACTGTTTTTT,CASSRDTTSKTTNEKLFF
TRBJ1-3,TRBV14,15,-,-,TGTGCCAGCAGCCCTCCGGGTTTCTCTGGAAACACCATATATTTT,CASSPPGFSGNTIYF
TRBJ1-1,TRBV6-1,17,-,-,TGTGCCAGCAGTGACGACCGCTCGGGACACCGGAACACTGAAGCTTTCTTT,CASSDDRSGHRNTEAFF
TRBJ2-1,TRBV7-9,17,-,-,TGTGCCAGCAGCTTAGGGGGGCACGCCTCGTCCTACAATGAGCAGTTCTTC,CASSLGGHASSYNEQFF
TRBJ2-2,TRBV7-9,14,-,-,TGTGCCAGCAGGGGGACAGTGGACTACGGGGAGCTGTTTTTT,CASRGTVDYGELFF
TRBJ2-7,TRBV29-1,13,TRBD2,-,TGCAGCGCCGCGCGGGAGTACCCCTACGAGCAGTACTTC,CSAAREYPYEQYF
TRBJ1-5,TRBV9,15,-,-,TGTGCCAGCAGCCTGTCGGGGGGTTCCAACCAGCCCCAGCATTTT,CASSLSGGSNQPQHF
TRBJ1-4,TRBV10-3,13,TRBD1,-,TGTGCCATATCAGGGGGCGCGGGCGAAAAACTGTTTTTT,CAISGGAGEKLFF